Listed below are T cell receptor beta chains from one sample, sequenced in a study of regulatory T cells in long-lasting Graves disease. TCRdb called the multiplex PCR reads again in MiXCR, with one record for every CDR3 protein. The sample lists about 560,000 distinct CDR3 sequences; roughly a sixth were seen once. Separately, the same data were catalogued under a study of T cells in Graves' hyperthyroidism and ophthalmopathy.

This specimen was peripheral blood mononuclear cells (PBMCs), taken at new diagnosis, from a patient treated with antithyroid drugs. The source is a young man with Graves disease. The CDR3 runs from the conserved cysteine through the conserved F or W. The order of the fields is J gene, CDR3 length, D gene, clone size, V gene, CDR3 DNA, CDR3 protein. A D gene is named only where the DNA matches it firmly. Clone size is shown for a subset of rows, as once, few, many or a class of expanded clone.

TRBJ1-5,13,TRBD1,few,TRBV9,TGTGCCAGCAGCGTGGGGGACAGTCAGCCCCAGCATTTT,CASSVGDSQPQHF
TRBJ1-2,13,TRBD1,few,TRBV10-3,TGTGCCATCAATTTACAGGGGACCTATGGCTACACCTTC,CAINLQGTYGYTF
TRBJ2-5,16,.,many,TRBV6-2/TRBV6-3,TGTGCCAGCAGTTACTCTAGACTGACGTACCAAGAGACCCAGTACTTC,CASSYSRLTYQETQYF
TRBJ2-7,14,TRBD2,few,TRBV20-1,TGCAGTGCTAGGAGCGGGGCCGCCCACTACGAGCAGTACTTC,CSARSGAAHYEQYF
TRBJ1-2,13,.,few,TRBV2,TGTGCCAGCAGTGAATCGTCTAACTATGGCTACATCTTC,CASSESSNYGYIF
TRBJ2-7,15,TRBD1,many,TRBV7-8,TGTGCCAGCAGCTGGTACAGGGGGAACTCCTACGAGCAGTACTTC,CASSWYRGNSYEQYF
TRBJ2-7,14,.,few,TRBV25-1,TGTGCCAGCAGTGAACCCCTCGATGGTGACGAGCAGTACTTC,CASSEPLDGDEQYF
TRBJ2-1,15,.,.,TRBV15,TGTGCCACCAGTCGGCGGCCCGGTTTGGGCAATGAGCAGTTCTTC,CATSRRPGLGNEQFF
TRBJ2-1,16,.,many,TRBV27,TGTGCCAGCAGTTTATATACGGGCAGCTCCTACAATGAGCAGTTCTTC,CASSLYTGSSYNEQFF
TRBJ2-2,11,.,.,TRBV2,TGTGCCAGCAGCAGAGCCGGGGAGCTGTTTTTT,CASSRAGELFF
TRBJ2-7,13,.,many,TRBV18,TGTGCCAGCTCCCCGGACGGGAACTACGAGCAGTACTTC,CASSPDGNYEQYF
TRBJ1-3,15,.,many,TRBV3-1,TGTGCCAGCAGCCAAACTCGGCGCTCTGGAAACACCATATATTTT,CASSQTRRSGNTIYF
TRBJ2-7,12,.,.,TRBV4-1,TGCGCCAGCAGCCAAGTGGACTACGAGCAGTACTTC,CASSQVDYEQYF
TRBJ2-5,13,.,.,TRBV9,TGTGCCAGCAGCGTAAATATTGGGGAGACCCAGTACTTC,CASSVNIGETQYF
TRBJ1-1,13,.,few,TRBV18,TGTGCCAGCTCACCACTGATAAACACTGAAGCTTTCTTT,CASSPLINTEAFF
TRBJ2-7,14,TRBD1,many,TRBV6-1,TGTGCCAGCAGCCGGGACAGGGTATCCTACGAGCAGTACTTC,CASSRDRVSYEQYF
TRBJ2-5,14,TRBD1,many,TRBV2,TGTGCCAGCAGCCAGACAGGGGGCGAGGAGACCCAGTACTTC,CASSQTGGEETQYF
TRBJ2-1,11,.,many,TRBV3-1,TGTGCCATCCGAGGCCAGAATGAGCAGTTCTTC,CAIRGQNEQFF
TRBJ2-1,16,.,many,TRBV7-8,TGTGCCAGCAGCTTACCGACAGCAAGCCCATACAATGAGCAGTTCTTC,CASSLPTASPYNEQFF
TRBJ2-1,15,TRBD2,many,TRBV2,TGTGCCAGCACGAATGGGCGGGAGCTTCGCAATGAGCAGTTCTTC,CASTNGRELRNEQFF
TRBJ1-1,14,.,.,TRBV5-1,TGCGCCAGCAGCTACCGGACAGAGAACACTGAAGCTTTCTTT,CASSYRTENTEAFF
TRBJ2-2,13,.,many,TRBV3-1,TGTGCCAGCAGCAGGACAAGCACCGGGGAGCTGTTTTTT,CASSRTSTGELFF
TRBJ2-3,16,TRBD2,.,TRBV6-1,TGTGCCAGCAGTCGGACTAGCGGGATTATCACAGATACGCAGTATTTT,CASSRTSGIITDTQYF
TRBJ2-7,14,.,.,TRBV25-1,TGTGCCAGCAGTAACCTAGGGGAGGCTCGCGAGCAGTACTTC,CASSNLGEAREQYF